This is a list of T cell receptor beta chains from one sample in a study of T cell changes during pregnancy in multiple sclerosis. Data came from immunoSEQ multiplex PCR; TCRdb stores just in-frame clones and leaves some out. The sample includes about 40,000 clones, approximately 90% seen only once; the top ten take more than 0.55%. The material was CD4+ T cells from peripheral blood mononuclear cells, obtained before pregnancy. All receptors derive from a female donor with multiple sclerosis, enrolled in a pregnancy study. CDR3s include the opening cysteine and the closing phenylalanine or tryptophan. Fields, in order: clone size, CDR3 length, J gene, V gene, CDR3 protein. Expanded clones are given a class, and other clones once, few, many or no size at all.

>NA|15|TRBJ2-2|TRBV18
CASSPSARGTGELFF
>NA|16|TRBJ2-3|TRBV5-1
CASSLAAGASTDTQYF
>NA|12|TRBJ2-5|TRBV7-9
CASSRLDETQYF
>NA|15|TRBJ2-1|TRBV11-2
CASSLGTSGVREQFF
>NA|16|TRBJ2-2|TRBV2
CASRGPSGVVRGELFF
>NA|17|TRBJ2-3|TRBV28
CASSAEPTSGAEYTQYF
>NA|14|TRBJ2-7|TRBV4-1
CASSRQIQGVEQYF
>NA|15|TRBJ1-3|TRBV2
CASSSFARFGNTIYF
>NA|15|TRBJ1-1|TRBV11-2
CASSLAGQWDTEAFF
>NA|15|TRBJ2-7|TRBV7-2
CASSLRDSPSYEQYF
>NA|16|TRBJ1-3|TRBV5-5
CASSLAFYRSGNTIYF
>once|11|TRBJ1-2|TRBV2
CASSGRDGYTF
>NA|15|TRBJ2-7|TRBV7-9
CASSPGQRNIYEQYF
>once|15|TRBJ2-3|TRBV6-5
CASSPQLAATDTQYF
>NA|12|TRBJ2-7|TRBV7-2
CASSPYGGEQYF
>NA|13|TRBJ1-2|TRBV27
CASSLIRGYGYTF
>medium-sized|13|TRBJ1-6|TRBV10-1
CASSWDRESPLHF